What follows is one TCR beta chain and its context. Regarding donors, all were healthy bone marrow donors. The CDR3 length is 16 residues. The junction had 14 bases not matched to a gene; V was cut back by 7 bases and J by 6 bases. Germline V gives CDR1 MDHEN, CDR2 SYDVKM. A multiplex PCR was run with 60 Vbeta primers and 13 Jbeta primers. Data came from immunoSEQ multiplex PCR; TCRdb stores just in-frame clones and leaves some out. This table holds about 240,000 clones, about 86% found once. This sample was taken from a study of cytomegalovirus exposure and HLA in healthy donors. The TCR originated in a woman aged 55-75 years in good health and CMV-seropositive. The rearrangement links TRBV28 to TRBJ2-7, with TRBD2 matching 11 bases. The sequencing input was PBMCs. The CDR3 DNA reads TGTGCCAGCACCTTGGAAACTAGCGGGAGTCCGGCCGAGCAGTACTTC. Translating it yields CASTLETSGSPAEQYF.